This TCR beta chain is from a study of CD8 T cells in ankylosing spondylitis. Study results and caveats: CD8+ disease-linked clones were present at relatively low frequencies in blood. Seemingly distinctive of ankylosing spondylitis blood was a TCR beta motif formed by eight highly homologous variants.

In TCRdb, the 5' RACE reads were re-called with MiXCR into one record per CDR3 protein. The data hold 39,000 or so distinct CDR3 sequences, with approximately 3% observed a single time. Between the trimmed V and J ends, which lost 3 bases and 5 bases, there was a span of 16 bases. Germline CDR1 is SGDLS and CDR2 is YYNGEE. This CDR3 has 15 amino acids. This clonotype was seen many times. Its antigen remains unknown. The sequenced material came from blood, either unsorted or a sorted T cell fraction (not recorded which). The source of this sequence is a male donor with ankylosing spondylitis or in good health (not recorded which). J is TRBJ2-3 and V is TRBV9; a possible D gene is TRBD2 (5 bases). Here the CDR3 reads CASSARGSDLDTQYF. The DNA of the CDR3 is TGTGCCAGCAGCGCAAGAGGTAGCGACCTAGATACGCAGTATTTT.